This T cell receptor beta chain was sequenced for a study of human T cells and chemical hapten exposure. About the study: TCR yields per sample varied, mainly owing to small pooled library volume differences. Study-wide results and limits: Significantly more large CDR3 similarity clusters arose among expanded TCRs than among controls.

TCRdb re-analysed the RACE reads in MiXCR, keeping a single row per CDR3 protein. The sample lists 39,000 or so distinct CDR3 sequences; approximately 3.6% were seen once. This clonotype showed up just a few times. The antigen is not known. Time point: patch test 1, 2 weeks after DPC sensitization. Treatment of the sample: therapeutic diphenylcyclopropenone sensitization with weekly scalp DPC. Someone pulled total RNA out of unfractionated whole blood. CDR3 size: 15 residues. Germline CDR1 DFQATT, CDR2 SNEGSKA (reference sequence). The germline V and J ends were trimmed by 2 bases and 0 bases, with 8 bases remaining between them.

The receptor was isolated from a man in his fifties with alopecia areata. Some clones in this sample may be carry-over from other donors' samples. This chain joins TRBV20-1 and TRBJ1-6; the D gene is possibly TRBD1 (6 bases). The sequenced sample was whole blood, obtained in connection with sensitization to the hapten diphenylcyclopropenone (DPC). The CDR3 DNA sequence: TGCAGTGCTAGAAAGGACAGCTCCTATAATTCACCCCTCCACTTT. The encoded protein is CSARKDSSYNSPLHF.